These 30 T cell receptor beta chains share one sample of origin, sequenced in a study of blood T cell repertoires in COVID-19 (TCRdb year 2020). The library was made by the immunoSEQ multiplex PCR assay. TCRdb's version of the immuneACCESS table is confined to in-frame rearrangements and falls short of the full clone set. An unresolved V gene accounts for under half of the shortfall where checked; the remainder is of unknown origin. Within this sample are 250,000 to 300,000 clones, with 87% of them counted one time only. The top ten hold 2% to 2.5% of the sample. Material: peripheral blood. The receptors were sampled from a woman aged 50 to 65 who had recovered from COVID-19.

The gene calls are TRBV3-1 (or the pseudogene TRBV3-2) and TRBJ2-7; weak D call: TRBD1 (5 bases). The CDR3 is made up of 15 amino acids. Germline CDR1 LGHDT, CDR2 YNNKEL (reference sequence). Trimming shortened V by 2 bases and J by 2 bases, and 13 bases separated the two germline ends. In DNA form, the CDR3 reads TGTGCCAGCAGCCAACAAGGGGTCAGCACCTACGAGCAGTACTTC. It specifies CASSQQGVSTYEQYF.

The chain uses TRBV5-4 and TRBJ2-5, with 7 bases aligning to TRBD2. V lost 3 bases to trimming and J lost 1 base; unmatched junction nucleotides: 9. CDR1 is SGHNT, CDR2 YYREEE, per germline (reference sequence). This CDR3 contains 16 residues. CDR3 region: CASSSKLASPQETQYF. DNA for the CDR3: TGTGCCAGCAGCTCGAAACTAGCGTCCCCCCAAGAGACCCAGTACTTC. Full variable domain (rest looked up from reference TRBV5-4 and TRBJ2-5): ETGVTQSPTHLIKTRGQQVTLRCSSQSGHNTVSWYQQALGQGPQFIFQYYREEENGRGNFPPRFSGLQFPNYSSELNVNALELDDSALYLCASSSKLASPQETQYFGPGTRLLVL.

The CDR3 DNA is TGTGCCAGCAGTTTATCGTTGGGTATCGGGGGCTACACCTTC. This sequence encodes CASSLSLGIGGYTF. The chain uses TRBV27 and TRBJ1-2; no definite D call. Per the germline V gene, CDR1 is MNHEY and CDR2 is SMNVEV (reference sequence). The CDR3 is 14 amino acids. Trimming took 0 bases from V and 8 from J, leaving 13 bases between them.

This chain uses TRBV9 with TRBJ1-6; no clear D gene. Trimming shortened V by 0 bases and J by 2 bases, and 6 bases separated the two germline ends. The CDR3 extends over 15 amino acids. Per the germline V gene, CDR1 is SGDLS and CDR2 is YYNGEE. Written as DNA, the CDR3 is TGTGCCAGCAGCGTAGCCTCTACCTATAATTCACCCCTCCACTTT. Its translation is CASSVASTYNSPLHF.

V and J are TRBV28 and TRBJ1-3, with D possibly matching TRBD1 (6 bases). From germline, CDR1 is MDHEN and CDR2 SYDVKM. V lost 3 bases and J 4 bases, leaving 13 bases between the germline ends. This CDR3 has 15 amino acids. The CDR3 loop reads CASSLAGGTGNTIYF. CDR3 in DNA: TGTGCCAGCAGTTTGGCGGGGGGCACCGGAAACACCATATATTTT. The variable domain in full, with the rest retrieved from reference TRBV28 and TRBJ1-3, is DVKVTQSSRYLVKRTGEKVFLECVQDMDHENMFWYRQDPGLGLRLIYFSYDVKMKEKGDIPEGYSVSREKKERFSLILESASTNQTSMYLCASSLAGGTGNTIYFGEGSWLTVV.

The J gene is TRBJ2-1, the V gene TRBV28, with D hard to call. The CDR3 is 13 residues long. The germline V gene has CDR1 MDHEN and CDR2 SYDVKM. V gave up 5 bases and J gave up 5 bases, with 10 bases separating them. The CDR3 reads CASSEKFHNEQFF. CDR3 nucleotides: TGTGCCAGCAGTGAGAAGTTTCACAATGAGCAGTTCTTC.

This chain uses TRBV28 with TRBJ2-7; a weak D match, TRBD1 (5 bases). Germline V gives CDR1 MDHEN, CDR2 SYDVKM. V dropped 10 bases and J dropped 2 bases, with 18 bases sitting between them. This CDR3 has 14 residues. The CDR3 reads CAIETRAGTYEQYF. The CDR3 DNA follows: TGTGCCATCGAAACCCGGGCAGGGACCTACGAGCAGTACTTC.

The chain is built from TRBV28 and TRBJ2-7; weak D call: TRBD2 (6 bases). Germline-derived CDR1 and CDR2 are MDHEN and SYDVKM. This CDR3 is 14 amino acids long. Between the trimmed V and J ends, which lost 3 bases and 0 bases, there was a span of 9 bases. The chain's CDR3 is CASSLSGSSYEQYF. CDR3 nucleotide sequence: TGTGCCAGCAGTTTGTCCGGGAGCTCCTACGAGCAGTACTTC.

The gene calls are TRBV10-3 and TRBJ2-1, with D perhaps TRBD2 (5 bases). Between the trimmed V and J ends, which lost 3 bases and 10 bases, there was a span of 10 bases. Germline V gene lookup returns CDR1 ENHRY and CDR2 SYGVKD. The CDR3 contains 12 residues. CDR3 residues: CAISENGIEQFF. The CDR3 DNA reads TGTGCCATCAGTGAAAACGGGATCGAGCAGTTCTTC.

Here the CDR3 reads CASSLEWGGNGYTF. CDR3 nucleotides: TGTGCCAGCAGCTTGGAGTGGGGCGGGAATGGCTACACCTTC. V gene TRBV5-6 combines with J gene TRBJ1-2; D possibly corresponds to TRBD1 (5 bases). The CDR3 is made up of 14 amino acids. The germline V and J ends were trimmed by 0 bases and 6 bases, with 12 bases remaining between them. In germline, CDR1 is SGHDT, CDR2 YYEEEE.

This clone was seen ten or more times. This chain links TRBV10-1 with TRBJ1-5, with a tentative D call TRBD1 (6 bases). The CDR3 sequence is 14 residues long. The ends were cut back, 5 bases at V and 3 bases at J, with 11 bases in the middle. Germline V lookup: CDR1 WNHNN, CDR2 SYGVQD (reference sequence). Here the CDR3 reads CASSLDRLNQPQHF. CDR3 nucleotides: TGCGCCAGCAGTCTTGACAGGCTCAATCAGCCCCAGCATTTT.

The chain carries TRBV19 and TRBJ1-5; 7 bases align to TRBD1. This CDR3 contains 15 residues. V gave up 1 base and J gave up 7 bases; unmatched junction bases: 7. Germline-derived CDR1 and CDR2 are LNHDA and SQIVND (reference sequence). CDR3 sequence reads: CASSIVDRLDQPQHF. CDR3 nucleotides: TGTGCCAGTAGTATAGTGGACAGGTTGGACCAGCCCCAGCATTTT. The whole variable domain, filled in from reference TRBV19 and TRBJ1-5, reads DGGITQSPKYLFRKEGQNVTLSCEQNLNHDAMYWYRQDPGQGLRLIYYSQIVNDFQKGDIAEGYSVSREKKESFPLTVTSAQKNPTAFYLCASSIVDRLDQPQHFGDGTRLSIL.

The rearrangement uses TRBV9 and TRBJ1-2; perhaps TRBD1 as D (5 bases). Germline V lookup: CDR1 SGDLS, CDR2 YYNGEE. The CDR3 runs to 11 residues. Trimming left V 6 bases short and J 4 bases short, with 7 bases between. CDR3: CASKTAYGYTF. CDR3 in DNA: TGTGCCAGCAAGACAGCCTATGGCTACACCTTC.

V is TRBV6-2 or TRBV6-3 and J is TRBJ2-4; no firm D call. The length of the CDR3 is 16 residues. V was cut by 6 bases and J by 0 bases, with 15 bases left in between. CDR1 MNHEY and CDR2 SVGEGT come from the germline V gene. CDR3 bases: TGTGCCAGCAGCCTTGACACGTTCGTAGCCAAAAACATTCAGTACTTC. Residues: CASSLDTFVAKNIQYF.

In this sample, this clone turned up once. V usage is TRBV30 and J usage is TRBJ1-2; D might be TRBD1 (5 bases). Germline V gene sequence: CDR1 GTSNPN, CDR2 SVGIG (reference sequence). CDR3 length: 15 residues. V was pared by 0 bases and J by 1 base, with 12 bases between. CDR3 in DNA: TGTGCCTGGAGTGTACAGGTCGGCCTTAACTATGGCTACACCTTC. The encoded protein is CAWSVQVGLNYGYTF.

Concerning this clone itself: The identical CDR3 is also encoded by other nucleotide sequences in the sample. In DNA, the CDR3 is TGTGCCAGCAGTTACGGCGGATCTTCCTACAATGAGCAGTTCTTC. This gives the protein CASSYGGSSYNEQFF. This chain connects TRBV6-6 to TRBJ2-1; no clear D. Trimming stripped 2 bases from V and 1 base from J, with 9 bases between. This CDR3 has 15 residues. CDR1 MNHNY and CDR2 SVGAGI come from the germline V gene (reference sequence).

V and J are TRBV6-4 and TRBJ2-3; 9 nucleotides agree with TRBD2. The junction had 5 bases not matched to a gene; V was cut back by 3 bases and J by 4 bases. This CDR3 contains 15 residues. The germline V gene has CDR1 MRHNA and CDR2 SNTAGT. CDR3 residues: CASSDGRGGPDTQYF. DNA for the CDR3: TGTGCCAGCAGTGATGGGCGGGGGGGCCCAGATACGCAGTATTTT.

The gene calls are TRBV5-6 and TRBJ1-4; TRBD1 matches at 9 bases. The CDR3 runs 17 residues. V was pared by 0 bases and J by 7 bases, with 10 bases of the junction left unmatched. Germline CDR1 reads SGHDT; CDR2 reads YYEEEE. The CDR3 loop is CASSLDAHRGRSEKLFF. CDR3 sequence (DNA): TGTGCCAGCAGCTTGGACGCCCACAGGGGGCGCAGTGAAAAACTGTTTTTT.

This sequence joins TRBV9 and TRBJ1-4; 12 bases are a match to TRBD1. V shed 3 bases and J 6 bases; nucleotides not matched to a gene: 6. The CDR3 runs to 16 residues. Germline CDR1 is SGDLS and CDR2 is YYNGEE. The CDR3 DNA reads TGTGCCAGCAGCGGGGGACAGGGGGCCCTTTATGAAAAACTGTTTTTT. This codes for CASSGGQGALYEKLFF.

The V gene is TRBV5-1, the J gene TRBJ1-2; no clear D gene. Germline-derived CDR1 and CDR2 are SGHRS and YFSETQ. V was cut by 4 bases and J by 5 bases, with 12 bases left in between. This CDR3 has 13 residues. In DNA, the CDR3 is TGCGCCAGCAGCATGACGGGGATATATGGCTACACCTTC. Amino acids: CASSMTGIYGYTF.

The chain couples TRBV18 to TRBJ2-7; no reliable D call. Germline V CDR1 and CDR2: KGHSH, LQKENI. CDR3 length equals 12 residues. The germline V and J ends were trimmed by 4 bases and 3 bases, with 7 bases remaining between them. For the CDR3, the DNA is TGTGCCAGCTCACAAGATAGCTACGAGCAGTACTTC. Translating it yields CASSQDSYEQYF.

This chain joins TRBV30 and TRBJ1-3; 7 bases are shared with TRBD1. This CDR3 has 15 amino acids. Looked up from germline, CDR1 is GTSNPN and CDR2 is SVGIG (reference sequence). Trimming at V came to 0 bases and at J to 0 bases, leaving 2 bases not matched to a gene. CDR3 region: CAWSVDRTSGNTIYF. The CDR3 region has the DNA TGTGCCTGGAGTGTGGACAGGACCTCTGGAAACACCATATATTTT.

The CDR3 coding sequence is TGTGCCAGCAGCCCCGTTAGGGGAATAGGAGAGACCCAGTACTTC. This sequence encodes CASSPVRGIGETQYF. The chain has TRBV14 and TRBJ2-5, with D possibly TRBD1 on 5 matching bases. This CDR3 is 15 amino acids long. V lost 4 bases and J 4 bases, leaving 16 bases between the germline ends. CDR1 SGHDN and CDR2 FVKESK come from the germline V gene.

This clone was picked up many times. The rearrangement uses TRBV19 and TRBJ2-5; D possibly corresponds to TRBD1 (5 bases). The CDR3 sequence is 14 residues long. Germline values: CDR1 LNHDA, CDR2 SQIVND (reference sequence). V lost 1 base, J lost 4 bases, and 10 bases lay in between. CDR3 DNA sequence: TGTGCCAGTAGTATAGGGTCAGGGCGAGAGACCCAGTACTTC. Translation: CASSIGSGRETQYF.

The chain employs TRBV5-1 and TRBJ2-7; tentative D call: TRBD2 (6 bases). V lost 4 bases and J 0 bases, leaving 14 bases between the germline ends. The CDR3 extends over 15 amino acids. In germline, CDR1 is SGHRS, CDR2 YFSETQ. The CDR3 spells CASSIGRGSSYEQYF. The CDR3 DNA sequence: TGCGCCAGCAGCATAGGACGGGGGAGCTCCTACGAGCAGTACTTC.

This clone was detected once. The chain recombines TRBV11-1 with TRBJ2-1; D is possibly TRBD2 (6 bases). CDR1 SGHAT and CDR2 FQDESV come from the germline V gene (reference sequence). The CDR3 is 15 residues long. Trimming took 5 bases from V and 2 from J, leaving 13 bases between them. CDR3 DNA sequence: TGTGCCAGCAGCCACTTGAGCGGGCCCTACAATGAGCAGTTCTTC. Amino acid sequence: CASSHLSGPYNEQFF.

The chain links TRBV30 to TRBJ1-5; D is ambiguous. The CDR3 covers 15 residues. Germline loops: CDR1 GTSNPN, CDR2 SVGIG (reference sequence). V was trimmed by 0 bases and J by 4 bases, leaving 13 bases between them. The CDR3 loop reads CAWSVNSLTNQPQHF. CDR3 sequence (DNA): TGTGCCTGGAGTGTAAACAGTTTGACGAATCAGCCCCAGCATTTT.

The chain combines TRBV12-5 with TRBJ1-5; tentatively, D is TRBD1 (6 bases). The V end was cut by 4 bases, the J end by 6 bases, with 10 bases between. CDR1 is LGHNT and CDR2 is FRNRAP in the germline V gene. This CDR3 comprises 13 residues. DNA of the CDR3: TGTGCTAGTGGTTGGGGGGGGCCTCAGCCCCAGCATTTT. Translating it yields CASGWGGPQPQHF.

The CDR3 sequence is CASSFARGFSGAEAFF. The CDR3 DNA reads as TGTGCCAGCAGCTTCGCTAGGGGCTTCTCGGGGGCTGAAGCTTTCTTT. V is TRBV7-2 and J is TRBJ1-1; maybe TRBD1 (5 bases). The V gene lost 3 bases and the J gene lost 6 bases, with 20 bases spanning the gap. Germline lookup yields CDR1 SGHTA and CDR2 FQGNSA. The CDR3 runs to 16 residues.

The J gene is TRBJ1-3, the V gene TRBV11-2; tentative D call: TRBD1 (6 bases). CDR3 length: 19 residues. V was trimmed by 2 bases and J by 0 bases, leaving 20 bases between them. Per germline, CDR1 SGHAT and CDR2 FQNNGV. DNA of the CDR3: TGTGCCAGCAGCTTAAGTGCCTGGACAGACTATGACTCTGGAAACACCATATATTTT. Residues: CASSLSAWTDYDSGNTIYF. Full variable domain (remainder filled in from reference TRBV11-2 and TRBJ1-3): EAGVAQSPRYKIIEKRQSVAFWCNPISGHATLYWYQQILGQGPKLLIQFQNNGVVDDSQLPKDRFSAERLKGVDSTLKIQPAKLEDSAVYLCASSLSAWTDYDSGNTIYFGEGSWLTVV.